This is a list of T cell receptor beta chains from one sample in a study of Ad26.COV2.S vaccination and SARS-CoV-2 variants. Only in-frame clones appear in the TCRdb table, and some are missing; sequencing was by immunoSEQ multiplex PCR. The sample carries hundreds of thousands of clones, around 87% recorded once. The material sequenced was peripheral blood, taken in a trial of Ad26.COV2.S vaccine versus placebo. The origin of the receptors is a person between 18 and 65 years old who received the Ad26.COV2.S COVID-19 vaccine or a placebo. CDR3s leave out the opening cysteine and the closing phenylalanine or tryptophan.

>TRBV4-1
ASSQVGIDEQY
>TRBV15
ATSREGRRTDTQY
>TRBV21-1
ASSNRPGQAIIRNQPQH
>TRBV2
ASSGTSDRSYSNQPQH
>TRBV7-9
ASSLFTGVDGYT
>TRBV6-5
ASRKDRGGMGYT
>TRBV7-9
ASSIRQGAGGYT
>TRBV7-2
ASSLDVGQGGSPLH
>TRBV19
ASSLGWEPQH
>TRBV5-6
ASSFGQTTGELF
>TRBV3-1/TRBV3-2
ASSQEGGGVSYEQY